These 3 T cell receptor beta chains were sequenced from one sample in a study of T-cell reconstitution after alpha-beta-depleted transplantation in children (TCRdb year 2016). The library was generated by PCR. TCRdb names Illumina HiSeq 2500 as the instrument used. TCR libraries were prepared with molecular barcoding, using unique molecular identifiers to normalize TCRbeta repertoire quantification. TCRdb handled the public reads itself, with Q25 trimming in fastp and clone calling in MiXCR, and kept productive beta chains. Every entry covers one CDR3 protein and lists the most common genes and DNA from its rows. A total of about 540,000 distinct CDR3 sequences appear in this sample, about 16% of them only once. Clones ranked in the top ten supply 3% to 3.5% of the sample. The specimen comprised PBMCs from the stem cell graft donor, sampled from the stem cell graft. These receptors were collected from a human donor who donated a stem cell graft to a child with acute lymphoblastic leukemia.

This clonotype was observed a few times. V and J are TRBV15 and TRBJ1-1, with TRBD1 identical over 9 bases. Germline values: CDR1 LNHNV, CDR2 YYDKDF (reference sequence). This CDR3 comprises 14 residues. V was pared by 4 bases and J by 4 bases, with 4 bases of the junction left unmatched. CDR3 sequence (DNA): TGTGCCACCAGCAATGGACAGGGGAGCACTGAAGCTTTCTTT. Protein product: CATSNGQGSTEAFF.

A few counts support this clonotype. The chain couples TRBV5-1 to TRBJ2-1; 9 nucleotides align to TRBD2. Trimming cost V 0 bases and J 3 bases; bases outside gene matches: 4. CDR1 and CDR2 (germline): SGHRS, YFSETQ. The CDR3 consists of 16 residues. In DNA, the CDR3 is TGCGCCAGCAGCTTGGTTGCGGGAGGGCGCTACAATGAGCAGTTCTTC. Translated, it gives CASSLVAGGRYNEQFF.

Only a few counts were recorded for this clonotype. The gene calls are TRBV27 and TRBJ2-4, with D uncertain. The CDR3 spans 14 residues. Germline CDR1 MNHEY, CDR2 SMNVEV (reference sequence). V lost 7 bases and J lost 0, with 10 bases in between. The CDR3 sequence is CASISSLAKNIQYF. The CDR3 bases are TGTGCCAGCATTTCGTCCCTAGCCAAAAACATTCAGTACTTC.